One sample yielded the 9 T cell receptor beta chains listed below, sequenced in a study of tumor-infiltrating lymphocytes in primary liver carcinoma. Using a constant-region primer together with ProtoScript II reverse transcriptase, TCR beta cDNA was made from around 500 ng of total RNA. For TCR beta, libraries were produced by three nested multiplex PCR rounds using slightly modified ARM-PCR. The two initial PCR rounds, ten to eleven cycles each, used TRBV1-TRBV30 forward and C-beta reverse primers. Each CDR3 protein gets one entry after TCRdb re-called the multiplex PCR reads with MiXCR. The top ten hold 6% to 8.5% of the sample, which has 150,000 to 200,000 distinct CDR3 sequences, less than 65% seen once. Unsorted whole blood supplied the blood RNA, and germline DNA was isolated too. Specimen: peripheral blood. These receptors were obtained from a woman aged 55-70 years with primary liver carcinoma and hepatitis B virus infection.

This chain connects TRBV30 to TRBJ1-5; maybe TRBD1 (6 bases). In germline, CDR1 is GTSNPN, CDR2 SVGIG (reference sequence). The germline V and J ends were trimmed by 5 bases and 5 bases, with 13 bases remaining between them. The CDR3 sequence is 13 residues long. Written as DNA, the CDR3 is TGTGCCTGGTCTAGGGGGAGGGATCAGCCCCAGCATTTT. It translates to CAWSRGRDQPQHF.

In regard to this clonotype: The junction and the germline gene differ at one end; a read error may be behind it. The chain links TRBV11-3 to TRBJ2-2, with TRBD2 as a possible D gene (6 bases). From germline, CDR1 is SGHNT and CDR2 YENEEA. The CDR3 runs 16 residues. For the CDR3, the DNA is TGTGCCAGCAACTTAGGAGGGGCTGAGGACACCGGGGAGCTGTTTTTT. This gives the protein CASNLGGAEDTGELFF.

The chain couples TRBV4-2 to TRBJ2-3; a possible D gene is TRBD2 (6 bases). The length of the CDR3 is 17 residues. The germline V gene encodes CDR1 LGHNA and CDR2 YNFKEQ. Deletions cut 0 bases from V and 3 bases from J, with 16 bases between. The CDR3 protein is CASSQDRRGEGTDTQYF. DNA of the CDR3: TGTGCCAGCAGCCAAGATAGGAGGGGAGAAGGGACAGATACGCAGTATTTT.

Concerning this clonotype: This likely comes from a read error, as the CDR3 has no conserved phenylalanine or tryptophan at its end. This rearrangement joins TRBV4-1 to TRBJ2-3; tentative D call: TRBD1 (6 bases). From germline, CDR1 is MGHRA and CDR2 YSYEKL. CDR3 length: 16 amino acids. The CDR3 nucleotides are TGTGCCAGCAGCCAAGATCGGATACAGGGTCCAGATACGCAGTATCTT. It yields the protein CASSQDRIQGPDTQYL.

The table lists this clonotype with many counts. This chain uses TRBV6-1 with TRBJ2-1; perhaps D is TRBD1 or TRBD2 (5 bases each). This CDR3 contains 13 residues. Looked up from germline, CDR1 is MNHNS and CDR2 is SASEGT. With 6 bases removed from V and 8 bases from J, the gap between germline ends came to 14 bases. The CDR3 DNA sequence: TGTGCCAGCAGGTACTCACAGGACTATGAGCAGTTCTTC. Encoded protein: CASRYSQDYEQFF.

This clonotype was seen many times. The chain employs TRBV4-1 and TRBJ2-5, with D perhaps TRBD1 or TRBD2 (6 bases each). The germline V gene has CDR1 MGHRA and CDR2 YSYEKL. This CDR3 is 15 amino acids long. V lost 3 bases and J lost 7, with 18 bases in between. The CDR3 DNA is TGCGCCAGCAGCCAGACGTTGGGGGGCCCAGGGACCCAGTACTTC. Translation gives CASSQTLGGPGTQYF.

This clonotype was seen repeatedly, ten times or more. V is TRBV6-6 and J is TRBJ2-7, with 12 bases fitting TRBD2. V lost 7 bases to trimming and J lost 2 bases; unmatched junction nucleotides: 3. CDR3 size: 14 residues. Germline V CDR1 and CDR2: MNHNY, SVGAGI (reference sequence). CDR3 DNA sequence: TGTGCCAGCACCGGACTAGCGGGAACCTACGAGCAGTACTTC. Protein: CASTGLAGTYEQYF.

This clonotype was seen a few times. This may arise from a read error, as a much more abundant clone is one base away. The CDR3 bases are TGTGCCAGCAGTGGAAGGACTCCCGGTGACGGGGATGAGCGGTTCTTC. It encodes CASSGRTPGDGDERFF. The chain joins TRBV28 to TRBJ2-1, with D perhaps TRBD2 (5 bases). The CDR3 spans 16 residues. CDR1 MDHEN and CDR2 SYDVKM come from the germline V gene.

With respect to this clonotype: The junction and the germline gene differ at one end; a read error may be behind it. The chain recombines TRBV11-2 with TRBJ1-1, with unresolved D. Germline V lookup: CDR1 SGHAT, CDR2 FQNNGV. The CDR3 sequence is 13 residues long. DNA of the CDR3: TGTGCCAGCGGCTTATGCGGTAACACTGAAGCTTTCTTT. Translating it yields CASGLCGNTEAFF.